The 23 T cell receptor beta chains below come from one sample, sequenced in a study of blood T cell repertoires in COVID-19. The repertoire was sequenced with immunoSEQ multiplex PCR; TCRdb's copy has only in-frame clones and lacks some. The sample yields 250,000 to 300,000 clones, over 80% seen once. Specimen: peripheral blood. These receptors were taken from a woman between 65 and 79 years old with COVID-19, enrolled during active disease.

This chain connects TRBV7-8 to TRBJ2-2; the D gene is possibly TRBD1 (6 bases). V was clipped by 2 bases and J by 1 base, with 11 bases between them. CDR3 length: 16 amino acids. Looked up from germline, CDR1 is SGHVS and CDR2 is FQNEAQ. The CDR3 is CASSLFAGENTGELFF. CDR3 nucleotides: TGTGCCAGCAGCTTATTTGCAGGGGAGAACACCGGGGAGCTGTTTTTT.

The chain couples TRBV25-1 to TRBJ2-5, with 7 bases fitting TRBD2. The CDR3 spans 12 residues. CDR1 is MGHDK, CDR2 SYGVNS, per germline. After removal of 10 bases from V and 5 bases from J, the junction contained 7 bases not matched to a gene. The CDR3 sequence: CATISGGETQYF. CDR3 in DNA: TGTGCCACCATATCGGGGGGTGAGACCCAGTACTTC. Filled out from reference TRBV25-1 and TRBJ2-5, the complete variable domain reads EADIYQTPRYLVIGTGKKITLECSQTMGHDKMYWYQQDPGMELHLIHYSYGVNSTEKGDLSSESTVSRIRTEHFPLTLESARPSHTSQYLCATISGGETQYFGPGTRLLVL.

The chain is built from TRBV4-2 and TRBJ2-7; TRBD2 aligns across 11 bases. The V gene end was trimmed by 3 bases and the J gene end by 4 bases; junction bases not matched to a gene: 8. The CDR3 contains 16 residues. From germline, CDR1 is LGHNA and CDR2 YNFKEQ. DNA of the CDR3: TGTGCCAGCAGCCAGATTAGCGGGAGGGCCACGTACGAGCAGTACTTC. The encoded protein is CASSQISGRATYEQYF.

This clone has a count of ten or more. The rearrangement joins TRBV5-4 to TRBJ2-7; D might be TRBD1 (5 bases). Germline values: CDR1 SGHNT, CDR2 YYREEE (reference sequence). The V end was cut by 4 bases, the J end by 4 bases, with 18 bases between. This CDR3 has 15 residues. DNA for the CDR3: TGTGCCAGCAGCAGGGAAGGGCAGGGTATTTACGAGCAGTACTTC. Protein product: CASSREGQGIYEQYF. Full variable domain (missing parts from reference TRBV5-4 and TRBJ2-7): ETGVTQSPTHLIKTRGQQVTLRCSSQSGHNTVSWYQQALGQGPQFIFQYYREEENGRGNFPPRFSGLQFPNYSSELNVNALELDDSALYLCASSREGQGIYEQYFGPGTRLTVT.

The chain recombines TRBV12-3 or TRBV12-4 with TRBJ1-2, with 7 bases aligning to TRBD1. Germline trimming cut 6 bases from V and 8 bases from J; bases unmatched to any gene: 9. This CDR3 contains 13 residues. The CDR3: CASSLRQGGGYTF. Written as DNA, the CDR3 is TGTGCCAGCAGCCTAAGACAGGGTGGAGGCTACACCTTC.

The chain links TRBV19 to TRBJ2-2; D might be TRBD2 (5 bases). Trimming took off 5 bases at V and 3 bases at J, with 7 bases between the two ends. Germline V CDR1 and CDR2: LNHDA, SQIVND (reference sequence). The CDR3 contains 13 residues. CDR3 loop: CASSPDYTGELFF. CDR3 nucleotide sequence: TGTGCCAGTAGTCCGGACTACACCGGGGAGCTGTTTTTT.

The chain carries TRBV12-3 or TRBV12-4 and TRBJ2-1; D perhaps matches TRBD1 (5 bases). The V end lost 9 bases, the J end lost 6 bases, and 12 bases lay between the germline ends. This CDR3 comprises 12 residues. CDR3 in amino acids: CASNSGINEQFF. The CDR3 nucleotides are TGTGCCAGTAATTCAGGGATCAATGAGCAGTTCTTC.

This rearrangement joins TRBV2 to TRBJ1-5; D gene uncertain. Trimming cost V 0 bases and J 6 bases, with 9 bases left between them. Germline loops: CDR1 SNHLY, CDR2 FYNNEI. The CDR3 covers 14 residues. The CDR3 DNA follows: TGTGCCAGCAGTGAAGCCCATAGAGCTCAGCCCCAGCATTTT. This gives the protein CASSEAHRAQPQHF. Based on the CDR3 plus reference TRBV2 and TRBJ1-5, the full variable domain is EPEVTQTPSHQVTQMGQEVILRCVPISNHLYFYWYRQILGQKVEFLVSFYNNEISEKSEIFDDQFSVERPDGSNFTLKIRSTKLEDSAMYFCASSEAHRAQPQHFGDGTRLSIL.

This chain joins TRBV13 and TRBJ2-5, with a tentative D call TRBD2 (5 bases). This CDR3 has 16 amino acids. V was shortened by 5 bases and J by 5 bases, with 21 bases between the two germline ends. CDR1 and CDR2 (germline): PRHDT, FYEKMQ (reference sequence). CDR3 loop: CASSVGGGGSLETQYF. CDR3 nucleotide sequence: TGTGCCAGCAGCGTCGGAGGAGGTGGTAGCTTGGAGACCCAGTACTTC.

The genes are TRBV3-1 (or the pseudogene TRBV3-2) and TRBJ1-1, with D tentatively TRBD1 (5 bases). V was pared by 1 base and J by 5 bases, with 20 bases between. CDR1 is LGHDT and CDR2 is YNNKEL in the germline V gene (reference sequence). This CDR3 has 17 residues. The CDR3 region has the DNA TGTGCCAGCAGCCAAGGAATGCAGGCCTTGCGGGGGACTGAAGCTTTCTTT. Amino acids: CASSQGMQALRGTEAFF.

The V gene is TRBV5-1, the J gene TRBJ2-1, with a possible D match to TRBD2 (6 bases). This CDR3 contains 15 residues. Trimming pared 7 bases from V and 8 bases from J, leaving 22 bases between. Germline V gene lookup returns CDR1 SGHRS and CDR2 YFSETQ. CDR3 loop: CASCTGAKYGDEQFF. The CDR3 DNA is TGCGCCAGCTGTACGGGAGCCAAATATGGTGATGAGCAGTTCTTC.

CDR3 region: CASSYPGLTSGNTIYF. In DNA, the CDR3 is TGTGCCAGCAGTTACCCGGGACTGACCTCTGGAAACACCATATATTTT. The chain is built from TRBV6-6 and TRBJ1-3, with D perhaps matching TRBD1 (5 bases). CDR1 and CDR2 from the germline V gene are MNHNY and SVGAGI (reference sequence). V lost 2 bases and J 0 bases, leaving 11 bases between the germline ends. This CDR3 region has 16 residues.

The chain is built from TRBV19 and TRBJ2-7; 7 bases are shared with TRBD1. The CDR3 consists of 14 residues. V shed 4 bases and J 2 bases; nucleotides not matched to a gene: 5. From germline, CDR1 is LNHDA and CDR2 SQIVND (reference sequence). The CDR3 DNA sequence: TGTGCCAGTAGTAAGGGGGCTGTTACCTACGAGCAGTACTTC. Translation gives CASSKGAVTYEQYF.

V usage is TRBV10-3 and J usage is TRBJ2-1; 7 bases match TRBD1. In germline, CDR1 is ENHRY, CDR2 SYGVKD. V gave up 6 bases and J gave up 4 bases; unmatched junction bases: 9. CDR3 length equals 15 residues. The CDR3 nucleotides are TGTGCCATCAGCTCGACAGGGACACCGTACAATGAGCAGTTCTTC. It encodes CAISSTGTPYNEQFF.

The gene calls are TRBV6-4 and TRBJ2-1, with D perhaps TRBD2 (6 bases). Trimming shortened V by 0 bases and J by 4 bases, and 10 bases separated the two germline ends. This CDR3 is built from 15 residues. Looked up from germline, CDR1 is MRHNA and CDR2 is SNTAGT. CDR3 loop: CASSDSYGRYNEQFF. The DNA of the CDR3 is TGTGCCAGCAGTGACTCTTACGGGAGATACAATGAGCAGTTCTTC.

To note about this clone: One end of the junction does not line up with germline, which may come from a read error. This chain joins TRBV6-6 and TRBJ2-7; 11 nucleotides agree with TRBD1. The CDR3 loop spans 15 amino acids. The germline V gene encodes CDR1 MNHNY and CDR2 SVGAGI (reference sequence). The CDR3 here is CASSDSGTGGYEQYF. The CDR3 nucleotides are TGTGCCAGCAGTGACTCCGGGACAGGGGGTTACGAGCAGTACTTC.

V usage is TRBV2 and J usage is TRBJ2-2, with D unclear. There are 12 residues in the CDR3. V lost 6 bases and J lost 11, with 13 bases in between. Germline assignment: CDR1 SNHLY and CDR2 FYNNEI. The CDR3 region has the DNA TGTGCCAGCAGCCAAGCCGCGGTCGAGCTGTTTTTT. Its translation: CASSQAAVELFF. The entire variable domain, with the rest obtained from reference TRBV2 and TRBJ2-2, is as follows: EPEVTQTPSHQVTQMGQEVILRCVPISNHLYFYWYRQILGQKVEFLVSFYNNEISEKSEIFDDQFSVERPDGSNFTLKIRSTKLEDSAMYFCASSQAAVELFFGEGSRLTVL.

The chain couples TRBV6-6 to TRBJ2-2; TRBD2 agrees at 7 bases. This CDR3 spans 15 amino acids. From germline, CDR1 is MNHNY and CDR2 SVGAGI (reference sequence). V trimming: 2 bases; J trimming: 4 bases; junction bases outside the gene matches: 4. The CDR3 DNA follows: TGTGCCAGCAGTTACCCACTAGCGCCCACCGGGGAGCTGTTTTTT. This codes for CASSYPLAPTGELFF.

V is TRBV19 and J is TRBJ2-5, with 7 nucleotides matching TRBD1. This CDR3 contains 13 residues. After removal of 6 bases from V and 5 bases from J, the junction contained 6 bases not matched to a gene. The germline V gene encodes CDR1 LNHDA and CDR2 SQIVND (reference sequence). In DNA, the CDR3 is TGTGCCAGTAGCAGGGGGTTGAGGGAGACCCAGTACTTC. Protein: CASSRGLRETQYF.

The chain combines TRBV18 with TRBJ2-3, with D possibly matching TRBD2 (6 bases). Trimming took 2 bases from V and 0 from J, leaving 12 bases between them. Germline V gene data show CDR1 as KGHSH and CDR2 as LQKENI. This CDR3 comprises 16 residues. The CDR3 loop reads CASSPSLAQSTDTQYF. As DNA, the CDR3 is TGTGCCAGCTCACCAAGCCTAGCGCAAAGCACAGATACGCAGTATTTT. The full variable domain, completed using reference TRBV18 and TRBJ2-3, is NAGVMQNPRHLVRRRGQEARLRCSPMKGHSHVYWYRQLPEEGLKFMVYLQKENIIDESGMPKERFSAEFPKEGPSILRIQQVVRGDSAAYFCASSPSLAQSTDTQYFGPGTRLTVL.

J is TRBJ1-3 and V is TRBV2; D possibly corresponds to TRBD1 (6 bases). V was trimmed by 7 bases and J by 3 bases, leaving 16 bases between them. Germline V gene data show CDR1 as SNHLY and CDR2 as FYNNEI. This CDR3 region has 15 residues. The CDR3 DNA is TGTGCCAGCAACAGGGTAGTCTCGGGTGGAAACACCATATATTTT. It codes for CASNRVVSGGNTIYF.

The chain has TRBV28 and TRBJ1-1; 10 bases are a match to TRBD1. Unmatched junction bases numbered 7, after V lost 6 bases and J lost 3 bases. CDR3 length equals 15 residues. Germline lookup yields CDR1 MDHEN and CDR2 SYDVKM. DNA of the CDR3: TGTGCCAGCAGGAATCTGGGACAGGGGCACACTGAAGCTTTCTTT. Translating gives CASRNLGQGHTEAFF.

The rearrangement uses TRBV6-2 or TRBV6-3 and TRBJ1-5; maybe TRBD1 (6 bases). The V gene's germline CDR1 is MNHEY and CDR2 SVGEGT. V was clipped by 5 bases and J by 2 bases, with 10 bases between them. CDR3 length: 14 residues. The CDR3: CASSLRTGNQPQHF. The CDR3 DNA follows: TGTGCCAGCAGTCTACGGACAGGCAATCAGCCCCAGCATTTT.